This T cell receptor (beta chain) is drawn from a study of somatic mutations in cytotoxic T cells in rheumatoid arthritis. Study-wide results and limits: With some 69 patients examined, under ten had a largest CD8+ clone exceeding 20% of CD8+ cells. Greater age accompanied higher CD8+ clonality in rheumatoid arthritis patients, a pattern that was absent in healthy controls.

In the case of this clone: Its antigen is not known.

Per the study methods: Patient CD8+ clones bigger than 1% seldom lined up with published virus-specific TCRB sequences. Assay used: immunoSEQ multiplex PCR; TCRdb lists only in-frame clones, some missing. The V and J calls and clone size are taken from that table; D and trimming were inferred from the DNA. The sample contains 5,500 to 6,000 clones, 80% to 85% of which appear only once. V was pared by 1 base and J by 4 bases, with 14 bases between. Germline V CDR1 and CDR2: SGHKS, YYEKEE (reference sequence). This CDR3 is built from 15 residues. The receptor was isolated from an adult with rheumatoid arthritis. This chain joins TRBV5-5 and TRBJ1-1; no clear D. Material: CD8+ T cells sorted from blood. Here the CDR3 DNA reads TGTGCCAGCAGCTTGAATGGTTACGGTCTCACTGAAGCTTTCTTT. This codes for CASSLNGYGLTEAFF. Filled out from reference TRBV5-5 and TRBJ1-1, the complete variable domain reads DAGVTQSPTHLIKTRGQQVTLRCSPISGHKSVSWYQQVLGQGPQFIFQYYEKEERGRGNFPDRFSARQFPNYSSELNVNALLLGDSALYLCASSLNGYGLTEAFFGQGTRLTVV.